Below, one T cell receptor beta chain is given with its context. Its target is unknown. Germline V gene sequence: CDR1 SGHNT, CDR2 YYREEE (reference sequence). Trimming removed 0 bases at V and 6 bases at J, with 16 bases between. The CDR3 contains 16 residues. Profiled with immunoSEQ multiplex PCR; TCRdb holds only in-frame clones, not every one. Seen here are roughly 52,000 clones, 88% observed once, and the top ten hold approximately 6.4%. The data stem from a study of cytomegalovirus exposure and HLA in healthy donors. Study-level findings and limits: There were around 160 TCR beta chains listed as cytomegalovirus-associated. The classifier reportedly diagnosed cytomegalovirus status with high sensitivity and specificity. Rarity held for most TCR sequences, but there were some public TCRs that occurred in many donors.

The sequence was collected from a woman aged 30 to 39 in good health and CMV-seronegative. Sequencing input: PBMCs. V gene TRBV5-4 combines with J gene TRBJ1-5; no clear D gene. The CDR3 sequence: CASSLGSGEGSQPQHF. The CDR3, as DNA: TGTGCCAGCAGCTTGGGGTCAGGAGAGGGATCTCAGCCCCAGCATTTT.